The clone carrying this T cell receptor beta chain showed up just once. Antigen specificity is unknown. An end of the junction differs from the germline gene, which may be a read error. Other DNA sequences of this sample code for an identical CDR3. The data were taken from a study of T cells in localized non-small cell lung cancer. Notes on the study in general: Turning up in adjacent lung were a median approximately 50 of the top 100 tumor clones. The study found T cell clonality highest in uninvolved adjacent lung, above tumor. A single tumor region was sequenced, leaving heterogeneity possible.

The data were produced by immunoSEQ multiplex PCR, yet TCRdb's version contains in-frame clones alone and is incomplete. The sample carries about 52,000 clones, more than 85% recorded once. Per the germline V gene, CDR1 is LNHDA and CDR2 is SQIVND (reference sequence). The CDR3 is made up of 17 amino acids. The chain recombines TRBV19 with TRBJ1-6, with D perhaps TRBD1 (5 bases). The input for sequencing was PBMCs, taken before any cancer treatment. The TCR sequence derives from a female donor with stage II lung adenocarcinoma. The CDR3: CASSIGQGPTYNSPLHF. The DNA for the CDR3 is TGTGCCAGTAGTATTGGCCAGGGCCCTACCTATAATTCGCCCCTCCACTTT.